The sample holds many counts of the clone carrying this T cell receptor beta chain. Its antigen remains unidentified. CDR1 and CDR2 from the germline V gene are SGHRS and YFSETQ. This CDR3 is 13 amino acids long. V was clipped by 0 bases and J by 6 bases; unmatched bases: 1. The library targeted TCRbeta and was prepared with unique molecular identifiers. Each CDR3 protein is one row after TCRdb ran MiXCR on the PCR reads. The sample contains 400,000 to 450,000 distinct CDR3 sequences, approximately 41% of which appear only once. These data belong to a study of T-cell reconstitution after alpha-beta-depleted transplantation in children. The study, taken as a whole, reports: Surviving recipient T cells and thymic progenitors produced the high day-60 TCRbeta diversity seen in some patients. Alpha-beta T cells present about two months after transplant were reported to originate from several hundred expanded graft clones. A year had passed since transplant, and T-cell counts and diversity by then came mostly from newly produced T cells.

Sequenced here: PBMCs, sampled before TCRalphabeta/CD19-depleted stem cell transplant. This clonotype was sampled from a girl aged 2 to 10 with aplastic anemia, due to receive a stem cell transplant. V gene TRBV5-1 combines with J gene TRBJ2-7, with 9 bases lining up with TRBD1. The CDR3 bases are TGCGCCAGCAGCTTGGGGGACAGGGCCGAGCAGTACTTC. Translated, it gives CASSLGDRAEQYF.